The next 27 T cell receptor beta chains were all read from a single sample in a study of blood T cells in healthy people across ages. The use of a sample-barcoded 5' primer and a J-beta primer mix characterized a second PCR of about 6 to 11 cycles. TCRdb redid the calling of the 5' RACE reads with MiXCR, one entry per CDR3 protein. The sample consists of about 1.1 million distinct CDR3 sequences, more than 30% of them appearing once. The sequencing input was blood. The receptors derive from a man between 18 and 29 years old in good health.

The rearrangement uses TRBV20-1 and TRBJ1-1; TRBD1 might be the D (6 bases). CDR1 is DFQATT, CDR2 SNEGSKA, per germline (reference sequence). V lost 4 bases and J 0 bases, leaving 9 bases between the germline ends. This CDR3 spans 13 amino acids. CDR3 nucleotide sequence: TGCAGTGCTACGGGACACCTGAACACTGAAGCTTTCTTT. This sequence encodes CSATGHLNTEAFF.

The chain joins TRBV20-1 to TRBJ2-1; D gene unclear. This CDR3 has 16 amino acids. In germline, CDR1 is DFQATT, CDR2 SNEGSKA (reference sequence). The V gene lost 0 bases and the J gene lost 4 bases, with 16 bases spanning the gap. CDR3 sequence: CSARDWAGDLYNEQFF. The CDR3 DNA reads TGCAGTGCTAGAGATTGGGCCGGAGATTTATACAATGAGCAGTTCTTC.

This clonotype was counted between two and nine times. This sequence joins TRBV20-1 and TRBJ1-1; D unresolved. The CDR3 length is 10 residues. The germline gives CDR1 DFQATT, CDR2 SNEGSKA (reference sequence). V was cut by 5 bases and J by 5 bases, with 6 bases left in between. The CDR3: CSAPETEAFF. CDR3 sequence (DNA): TGCAGTGCTCCTGAAACTGAAGCTTTCTTT.

This clonotype has only a few counts. This chain links TRBV12-3 or TRBV12-4 with TRBJ1-2; D is ambiguous. Trimming removed 5 bases from V and 3 bases from J, with 10 bases in between. The length of the CDR3 is 13 residues. CDR3 bases: TGTGCCAGCAGTGTGTCCGACCACTATGGCTACACCTTC. Translating it yields CASSVSDHYGYTF.

This clonotype was observed a handful of times. This chain uses TRBV6-2 or TRBV6-3 with TRBJ2-3; the match to TRBD2 covers 9 bases. Germline CDR1 is MNHEY and CDR2 is SVGEGT. V lost 7 bases to trimming and J lost 4 bases; unmatched junction nucleotides: 18. The CDR3 runs to 18 residues. This CDR3 reads CASNPNRGVAGVSDTQYF. Written as DNA, the CDR3 is TGTGCCAGCAACCCAAATCGTGGAGTAGCGGGGGTATCAGATACGCAGTATTTT.

There are a few counts of this clonotype. V gene TRBV5-1 combines with J gene TRBJ1-1; no firm D call. Trimming cost V 6 bases and J 6 bases, with 18 bases left between them. Germline CDR1 and CDR2: SGHRS and YFSETQ. The CDR3 is made up of 14 amino acids. CDR3 DNA sequence: TGCGCCAGCAAACCCGGGGAGGAGCATTCTGAAGCTTTCTTT. Protein product: CASKPGEEHSEAFF.

This clonotype is a singleton in its sample. The chain carries TRBV20-1 and TRBJ2-1; D is perhaps TRBD1 (5 bases). Germline-derived CDR1 and CDR2 are DFQATT and SNEGSKA (reference sequence). Trimming shortened V by 0 bases and J by 10 bases, and 16 bases separated the two germline ends. The CDR3 consists of 14 residues. The CDR3 DNA sequence: TGCAGTGCTAGAGATCAGCAGGGATCCTACGAGCAGTTCTTC. It is translated as CSARDQQGSYEQFF.

The chain couples TRBV10-3 to TRBJ2-5; 7 bases fit TRBD1. Germline CDR1 reads ENHRY; CDR2 reads SYGVKD. The CDR3 spans 15 residues. Trimming at V came to 2 bases and at J to 4 bases, leaving 7 bases not matched to a gene. CDR3 in DNA: TGTGCCATCAGTGAGGACCCGACAGGGTTAGAGACCCAGTACTTC. Encoded protein: CAISEDPTGLETQYF.

The genes are TRBV29-1 and TRBJ2-5, with D perhaps assigned TRBD1 or TRBD2 (5 bases each). CDR1 and CDR2 (germline): SQVTM, ANQGSEA. The CDR3 loop spans 11 amino acids. Trimming removed 7 bases from V and 11 bases from J, with 17 bases in between. The CDR3 DNA reads as TGCAGCGGGCAGGACAATGGGGAGCAGTACTTC. This translates into CSGQDNGEQYF.

The chain joins TRBV20-1 to TRBJ1-1, with 7 bases identical to TRBD1. The CDR3 has 16 amino acids. V shed 0 bases and J 1 base; nucleotides not matched to a gene: 8. Per germline, CDR1 DFQATT and CDR2 SNEGSKA (reference sequence). The CDR3 DNA is TGCAGTGCTAGAGAACTAAGACAGGGACGGAACACTGAAGCTTTCTTT. It codes for CSARELRQGRNTEAFF.

This clonotype turned up a few times. At one boundary the junction diverges from the germline segment, which might be a read error. The J gene is TRBJ1-2, the V gene TRBV10-3; no definite D call. CDR3 length: 13 amino acids. CDR1 is ENHRY and CDR2 is SYGVKD in the germline V gene. In nucleotides, the CDR3 is TGTGCCATCAGTGTTGAAGACTACTATGGCCACACCTTC. It encodes CAISVEDYYGHTF.

Regarding this clonotype: The junction and the germline gene differ at one end; a read error may be behind it. The chain joins TRBV20-1 to TRBJ1-6; D call uncertain. In germline, CDR1 is DFQATT, CDR2 SNEGSKA (reference sequence). CDR3 length equals 14 residues. The CDR3 DNA is TGCAGTGCTAGAGATGCCGCGCCGGCATTTCCCCCCCACTTT. It encodes CSARDAAPAFPPHF.

Only a few counts were recorded for this clonotype. The chain links TRBV12-3 or TRBV12-4 to TRBJ1-5, with TRBD1 identical over 10 bases. This CDR3 contains 17 residues. V was clipped by 6 bases and J by 2 bases; unmatched bases: 10. CDR3 in amino acids: CASSPRTGGMGNQPQHF. DNA for the CDR3: TGTGCCAGCAGCCCGAGGACAGGGGGAATGGGCAATCAGCCCCAGCATTTT.

This clonotype occurred a few times. The rearrangement uses TRBV6-1 and TRBJ2-1; D gene ambiguous. Trimming took 2 bases from V and 7 from J, leaving 3 bases between them. Germline loops: CDR1 MNHNS, CDR2 SASEGT. The CDR3 runs to 11 residues. CDR3 protein: CASSEWNEQFF. The CDR3 DNA reads as TGTGCCAGCAGTGAATGGAATGAGCAGTTCTTC.

This clonotype was seen a few times. The J gene is TRBJ1-1, the V gene TRBV6-2 or TRBV6-3; possible D gene TRBD1, 5 bases. V was shortened by 0 bases and J by 1 base, with 21 bases between the two germline ends. The V gene's germline CDR1 is MNHEY and CDR2 SVGEGT. The CDR3 is made up of 19 amino acids. The CDR3 reads CASSYSTFQRARGNTEAFF. DNA of the CDR3: TGTGCCAGCAGTTACTCGACGTTCCAGCGGGCAAGGGGGAACACTGAAGCTTTCTTT.

This chain joins TRBV12-3 or TRBV12-4 and TRBJ1-6, with a possible D match to TRBD1 (6 bases). CDR3 length equals 15 residues. Trimming pared 0 bases from V and 7 bases from J, leaving 10 bases between. The CDR3 nucleotides are TGTGCCAGCAGTTTAGCGGGGGGCGGAAATTCACCCCTCCACTTT. Residues: CASSLAGGGNSPLHF.

This sequence joins TRBV20-1 and TRBJ2-5, with no clear D. The CDR3 spans 15 residues. V lost 1 base, J lost 5 bases, and 17 bases lay in between. The germline V gene has CDR1 DFQATT and CDR2 SNEGSKA (reference sequence). This CDR3 is CSARGLRTLRETQYF. In DNA, the CDR3 is TGCAGTGCTAGAGGTCTTCGCACCCTAAGGGAGACCCAGTACTTC.

This chain uses TRBV7-8 with TRBJ2-1, with D possibly called TRBD1 or TRBD2 (5 bases each). CDR1 is SGHVS and CDR2 is FQNEAQ in the germline V gene. This CDR3 is built from 13 residues. Deletions cut 1 base from V and 10 bases from J, with 11 bases between. The CDR3 DNA reads TGTGCCAGCAGCTTAGGAGGGGCACTGGAGCAGTTCTTC. Translation: CASSLGGALEQFF.

Comment on this clonotype: One end of the junction fails to match germline, which may point to a read error. This chain connects TRBV7-8 to TRBJ2-5; the match to TRBD1 covers 7 bases. The CDR3 is made up of 15 amino acids. Germline V gene sequence: CDR1 SGHVS, CDR2 FQNEAQ. The CDR3, as DNA: TGTACCAGCAGCACCCGGGACAGTATACAAGAGACCCAGTACTTC. Translation gives CTSSTRDSIQETQYF.

This clonotype came up a few times. The chain combines TRBV4-3 with TRBJ2-2; TRBD1 matches 9 bases. Germline V gene sequence: CDR1 LGHNA, CDR2 YSLEER. The CDR3 has 15 residues. With 4 bases clipped from V and 6 bases from J, the junction kept 6 bases outside the gene matches. The CDR3, as DNA: TGCGCCAGCAGCCGAACTGGGACAGGGCCCGGGGAGCTGTTTTTT. This gives the protein CASSRTGTGPGELFF.

CDR3 sequence reads: CASSQDLQAGGEKLFF. DNA of the CDR3: TGCGCCAGCAGCCAAGATCTTCAGGCGGGCGGTGAAAAACTGTTTTTT. The gene calls are TRBV4-1 and TRBJ1-4; D unclear. The germline V gene has CDR1 MGHRA and CDR2 YSYEKL. V was trimmed by 0 bases and J by 7 bases, leaving 15 bases between them. This CDR3 comprises 16 residues.

This clonotype was found a few times. V usage is TRBV6-2 or TRBV6-3 and J usage is TRBJ1-1; possible D gene TRBD1, 5 bases. The germline CDR1 and CDR2 sequences are MNHEY and SVGEGT. The V end was cut by 7 bases, the J end by 11 bases, with 14 bases between. This CDR3 is built from 11 residues. The CDR3 is CASNSDMRAFF. The CDR3, as DNA: TGTGCCAGCAATTCGGACATGAGGGCTTTCTTT.

In this sample, this clonotype turned up many times. This chain links TRBV20-1 with TRBJ2-5; no firm D call. V was cut by 6 bases and J by 5 bases, with 10 bases left in between. Germline CDR1 reads DFQATT; CDR2 reads SNEGSKA (reference sequence). CDR3 size: 11 residues. In DNA form, the CDR3 reads TGCAGTGCCCAACTCGGGGAGACCCAGTACTTC. Translated, it gives CSAQLGETQYF.

This clonotype has a handful of counts. The chain is built from TRBV14 and TRBJ2-2, with D perhaps TRBD2 (6 bases). The CDR3 sequence is 17 residues long. CDR1 SGHDN and CDR2 FVKESK come from the germline V gene. Between the trimmed V and J ends, which lost 0 bases and 2 bases, there was a span of 13 bases. The CDR3 region has the DNA TGTGCCAGCAGCCAAGATGGACTACATTTAAACACCGGGGAGCTGTTTTTT. This codes for CASSQDGLHLNTGELFF.

Turning to this clonotype: With a much larger clone just one base away, this may be a read error. The chain uses TRBV12-5 and TRBJ2-3; no clear D gene. Germline V gene lookup returns CDR1 LGHNT and CDR2 FRNRAP. The CDR3 runs 13 residues. Trimming removed 7 bases at V and 4 bases at J, with 12 bases between. DNA for the CDR3: TGTGCTAGTGACCAATTGGCGGCAGATACGCAGTATTTT. This codes for CASDQLAADTQYF.

In the case of this clonotype: At one end, the junction sequence differs from germline, possibly due to a read error. This chain links TRBV7-2 with TRBJ1-2; TRBD1 aligns across 7 bases. Germline V gives CDR1 SGHTA, CDR2 FQGNSA. This CDR3 has 13 residues. The CDR3 loop reads CASSSTGIDGHTF. DNA of the CDR3: TGTGCCAGCAGCTCGACAGGGATCGATGGCCACACCTTC.

This clonotype has a single count. The rearrangement joins TRBV6-2 or TRBV6-3 to TRBJ1-1; no clear D gene. The CDR3 is 11 amino acids. CDR1 and CDR2 (germline): MNHEY, SVGEGT. Trimming shortened V by 5 bases and J by 8 bases, and 9 bases separated the two germline ends. This CDR3 is CASSRTVEAFF. DNA for the CDR3: TGTGCCAGCAGTCGTACAGTGGAAGCTTTCTTT.